The source of this TCR beta chain is a study of T cell responses to AZD1222 COVID-19 vaccine. CDR3 length equals 14 residues. Germline V CDR1 and CDR2: WNHNN, SYGVQD (reference sequence). V was pared by 4 bases and J by 8 bases, with 15 bases between. TCRdb's table, derived via immunoSEQ multiplex PCR, lists solely in-frame clones and lacks some. This table holds approximately 170,000 clones, more than 80% found once. V is TRBV10-1 and J is TRBJ2-1, with D unclear. The sequencing used peripheral blood, collected on day 0 of AZD1222 vaccination. The sequence was obtained from an adult in good health. The CDR3 DNA reads as TGCGCCAGCAGTGTCAGGAGTTTTATCGATGAGCAGTTCTTC. Amino acid sequence: CASSVRSFIDEQFF.